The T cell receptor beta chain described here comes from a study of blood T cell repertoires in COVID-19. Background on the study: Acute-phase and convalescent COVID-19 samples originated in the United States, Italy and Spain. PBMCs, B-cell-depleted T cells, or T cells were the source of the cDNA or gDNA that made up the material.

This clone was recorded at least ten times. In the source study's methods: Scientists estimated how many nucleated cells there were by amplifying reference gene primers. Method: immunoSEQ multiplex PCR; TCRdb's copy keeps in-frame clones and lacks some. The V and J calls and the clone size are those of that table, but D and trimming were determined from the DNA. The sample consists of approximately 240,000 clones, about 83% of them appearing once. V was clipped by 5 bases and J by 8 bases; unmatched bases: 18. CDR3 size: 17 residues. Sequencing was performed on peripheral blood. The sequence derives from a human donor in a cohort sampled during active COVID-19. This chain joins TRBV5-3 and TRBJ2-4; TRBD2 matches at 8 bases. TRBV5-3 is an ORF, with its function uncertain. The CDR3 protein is CARRSCGGPAGWDIQYF. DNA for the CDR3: TGTGCCAGAAGGAGCTGCGGGGGGCCCGCAGGGTGGGACATTCAGTACTTC.